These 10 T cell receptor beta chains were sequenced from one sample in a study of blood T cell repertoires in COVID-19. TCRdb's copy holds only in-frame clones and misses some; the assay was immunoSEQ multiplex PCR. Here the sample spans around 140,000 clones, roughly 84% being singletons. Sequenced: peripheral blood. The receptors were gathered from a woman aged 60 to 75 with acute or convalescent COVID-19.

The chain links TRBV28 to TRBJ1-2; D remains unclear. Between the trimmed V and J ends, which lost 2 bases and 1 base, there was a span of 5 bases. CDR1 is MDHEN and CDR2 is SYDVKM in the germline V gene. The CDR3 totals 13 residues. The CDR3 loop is CASSLNINYGYTF. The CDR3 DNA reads TGTGCCAGCAGTTTAAACATTAACTATGGCTACACCTTC.

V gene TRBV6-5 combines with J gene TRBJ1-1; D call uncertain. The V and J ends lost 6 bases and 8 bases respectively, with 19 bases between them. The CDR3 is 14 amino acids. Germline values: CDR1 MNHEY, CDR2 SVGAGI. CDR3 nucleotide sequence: TGTGCCAGCAGACTCGGTTATGGGCTCTCGGAAGCTTTCTTT. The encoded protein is CASRLGYGLSEAFF.

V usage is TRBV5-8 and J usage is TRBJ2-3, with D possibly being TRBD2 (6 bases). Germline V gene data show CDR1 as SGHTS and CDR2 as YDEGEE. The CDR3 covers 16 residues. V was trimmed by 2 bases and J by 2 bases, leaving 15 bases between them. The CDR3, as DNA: TGTGCCAGCAGCTTACTTCGGGGGACGGACACAGATACGCAGTATTTT. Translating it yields CASSLLRGTDTDTQYF.

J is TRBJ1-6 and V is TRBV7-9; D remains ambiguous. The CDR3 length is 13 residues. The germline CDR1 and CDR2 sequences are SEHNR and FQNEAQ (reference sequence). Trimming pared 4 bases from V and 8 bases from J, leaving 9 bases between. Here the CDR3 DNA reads TGTGCCAGCAGCTGGGCCCAGCATTCACCCCTCCACTTT. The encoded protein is CASSWAQHSPLHF.

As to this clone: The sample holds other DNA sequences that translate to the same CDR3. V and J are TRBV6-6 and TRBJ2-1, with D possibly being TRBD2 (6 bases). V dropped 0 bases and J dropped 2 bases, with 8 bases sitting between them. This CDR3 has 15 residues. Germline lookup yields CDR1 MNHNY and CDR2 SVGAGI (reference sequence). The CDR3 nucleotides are TGTGCCAGCAGTTACTCTAGCGGAGCCTACAATGAGCAGTTCTTC. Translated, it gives CASSYSSGAYNEQFF.

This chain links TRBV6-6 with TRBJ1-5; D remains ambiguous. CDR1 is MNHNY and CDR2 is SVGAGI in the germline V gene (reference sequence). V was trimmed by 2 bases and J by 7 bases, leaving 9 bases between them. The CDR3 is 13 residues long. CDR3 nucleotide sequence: TGTGCCAGCAGTTACACGGGAGGGCAGCCCCAGCATTTT. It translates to CASSYTGGQPQHF.

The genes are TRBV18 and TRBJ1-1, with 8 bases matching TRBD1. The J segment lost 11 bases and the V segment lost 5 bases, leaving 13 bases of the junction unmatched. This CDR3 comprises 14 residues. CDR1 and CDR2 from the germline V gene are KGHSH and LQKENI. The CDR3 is CASSVGQVGEVAFF. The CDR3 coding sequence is TGTGCCAGCTCAGTGGGACAGGTAGGGGAGGTGGCTTTCTTT.

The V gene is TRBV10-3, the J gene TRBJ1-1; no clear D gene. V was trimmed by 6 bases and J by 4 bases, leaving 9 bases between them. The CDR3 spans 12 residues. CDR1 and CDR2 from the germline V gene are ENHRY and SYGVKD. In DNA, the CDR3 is TGTGCCATCAGAGGTGGCGGCACTGAAGCTTTCTTT. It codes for CAIRGGGTEAFF.

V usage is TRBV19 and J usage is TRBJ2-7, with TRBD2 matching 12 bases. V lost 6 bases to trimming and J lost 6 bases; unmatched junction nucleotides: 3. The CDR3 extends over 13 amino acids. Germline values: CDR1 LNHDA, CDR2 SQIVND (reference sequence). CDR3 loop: CASSLTSGGEQYF. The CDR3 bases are TGTGCCAGTAGCTTGACTAGCGGGGGCGAGCAGTACTTC. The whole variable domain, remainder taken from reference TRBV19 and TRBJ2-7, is DGGITQSPKYLFRKEGQNVTLSCEQNLNHDAMYWYRQDPGQGLRLIYYSQIVNDFQKGDIAEGYSVSREKKESFPLTVTSAQKNPTAFYLCASSLTSGGEQYFGPGTRLTVT.

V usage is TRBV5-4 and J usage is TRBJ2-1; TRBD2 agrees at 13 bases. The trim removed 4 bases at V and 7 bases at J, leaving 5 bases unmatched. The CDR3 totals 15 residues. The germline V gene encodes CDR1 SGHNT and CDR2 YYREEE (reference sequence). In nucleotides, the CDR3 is TGTGCCAGCAGCCAGACTAGCGGGGGGCAGAATGAGCAGTTCTTC. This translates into CASSQTSGGQNEQFF. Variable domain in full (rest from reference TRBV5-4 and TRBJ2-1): ETGVTQSPTHLIKTRGQQVTLRCSSQSGHNTVSWYQQALGQGPQFIFQYYREEENGRGNFPPRFSGLQFPNYSSELNVNALELDDSALYLCASSQTSGGQNEQFFGPGTRLTVL.